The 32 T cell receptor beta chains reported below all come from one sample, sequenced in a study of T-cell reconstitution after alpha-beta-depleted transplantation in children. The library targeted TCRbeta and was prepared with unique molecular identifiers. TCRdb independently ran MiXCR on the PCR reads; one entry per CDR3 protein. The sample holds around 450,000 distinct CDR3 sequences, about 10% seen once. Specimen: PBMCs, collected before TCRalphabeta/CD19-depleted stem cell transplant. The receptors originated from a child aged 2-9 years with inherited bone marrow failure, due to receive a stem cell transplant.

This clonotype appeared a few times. The CDR3 reads CASRATGSYNEQFF. CDR3 coding DNA: TGTGCCAGCAGGGCAACAGGGTCCTACAATGAGCAGTTCTTC. The chain carries TRBV6-2 or TRBV6-3 and TRBJ2-1; D might be TRBD1 (6 bases). The CDR3 sequence is 14 residues long. V lost 6 bases and J 1 base, leaving 10 bases between the germline ends. From germline, CDR1 is MNHEY and CDR2 SVGEGT.

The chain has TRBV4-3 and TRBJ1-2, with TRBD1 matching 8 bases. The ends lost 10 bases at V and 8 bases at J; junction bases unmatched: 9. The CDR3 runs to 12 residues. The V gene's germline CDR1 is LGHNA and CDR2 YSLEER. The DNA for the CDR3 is TGCGCCACCAGGGTACAGGGGGGAGGCTACACCTTC. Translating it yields CATRVQGGGYTF.

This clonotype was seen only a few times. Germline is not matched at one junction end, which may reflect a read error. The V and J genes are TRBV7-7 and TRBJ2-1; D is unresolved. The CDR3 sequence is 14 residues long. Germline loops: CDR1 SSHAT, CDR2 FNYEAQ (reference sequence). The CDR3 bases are TGTGCTAGCAGCTTATCCCCTCTATACAATGAGCAGTTCTTC. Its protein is CASSLSPLYNEQFF.

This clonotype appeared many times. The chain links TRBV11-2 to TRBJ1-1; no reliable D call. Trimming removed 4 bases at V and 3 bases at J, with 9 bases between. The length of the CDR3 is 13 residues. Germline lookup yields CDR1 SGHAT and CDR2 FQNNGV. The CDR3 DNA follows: TGTGCCAGCAGCTCAATAAGGGACACTGAAGCTTTCTTT. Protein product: CASSSIRDTEAFF.

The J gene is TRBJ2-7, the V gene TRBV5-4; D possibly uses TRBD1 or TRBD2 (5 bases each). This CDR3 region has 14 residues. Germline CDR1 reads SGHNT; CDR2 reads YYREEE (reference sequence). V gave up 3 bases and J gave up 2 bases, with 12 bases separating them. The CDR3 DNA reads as TGTGCCAGCAGCTCCGGGGACCGTGCCTACGAGCAGTACTTC. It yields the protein CASSSGDRAYEQYF.

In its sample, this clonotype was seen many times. This CDR3 reads CSARDRASGRALTYNEQFF. The CDR3 coding sequence is TGCAGTGCTAGAGATCGGGCTAGCGGGAGGGCTTTGACCTACAATGAGCAGTTCTTC. The V gene is TRBV20-1, the J gene TRBJ2-1; 12 bases line up with TRBD2. With V trimmed by 0 bases and J by 2 bases, 11 bases remained unmatched. The CDR3 has 19 residues. The V gene's germline CDR1 is DFQATT and CDR2 SNEGSKA (reference sequence).

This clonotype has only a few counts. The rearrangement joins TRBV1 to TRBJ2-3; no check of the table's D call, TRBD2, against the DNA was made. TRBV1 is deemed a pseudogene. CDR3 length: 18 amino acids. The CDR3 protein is CTSSQTPPRPTHTDTQYF. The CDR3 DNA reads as TGCACCAGCAGCCAGACCCCTCCGCGGCCCACCCACACAGATACGCAGTATTTT.

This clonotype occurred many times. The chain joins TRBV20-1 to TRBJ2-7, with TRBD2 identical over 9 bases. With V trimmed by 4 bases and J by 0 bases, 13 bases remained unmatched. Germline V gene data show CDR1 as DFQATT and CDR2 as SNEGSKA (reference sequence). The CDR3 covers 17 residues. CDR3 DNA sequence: TGCAGTGCTATCCGACTAGCGGACCGCCAACACTCCTACGAGCAGTACTTC. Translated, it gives CSAIRLADRQHSYEQYF.

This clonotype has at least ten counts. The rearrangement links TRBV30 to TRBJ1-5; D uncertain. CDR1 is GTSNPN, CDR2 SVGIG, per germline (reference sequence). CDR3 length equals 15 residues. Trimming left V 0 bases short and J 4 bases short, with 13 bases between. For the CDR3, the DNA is TGTGCCTGGAGTGTCGGTTGGGCGGATAATCAGCCCCAGCATTTT. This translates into CAWSVGWADNQPQHF. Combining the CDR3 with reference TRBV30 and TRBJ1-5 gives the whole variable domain SQTIHQWPATLVQPVGSPLSLECTVEGTSNPNLYWYRQAAGRGLQLLFYSVGIGQISSEVPQNLSASRPQDRQFILSSKKLLLSDSGFYLCAWSVGWADNQPQHFGDGTRLSIL.

Here the CDR3 DNA reads TGTGCCAGCTCACCACCGGTGCGGTCGGAGAACACTGAAGCTTTCTTT. Encoded protein: CASSPPVRSENTEAFF. The chain is built from TRBV18 and TRBJ1-1; D unclear. The germline V gene encodes CDR1 KGHSH and CDR2 LQKENI. V was trimmed by 0 bases and J by 1 base, leaving 12 bases between them. This CDR3 region has 16 residues.

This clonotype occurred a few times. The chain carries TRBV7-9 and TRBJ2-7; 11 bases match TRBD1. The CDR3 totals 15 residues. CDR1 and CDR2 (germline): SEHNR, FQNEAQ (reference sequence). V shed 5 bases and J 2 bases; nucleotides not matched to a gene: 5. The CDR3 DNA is TGTGCCAGCAGCCGAGGACAGGGGGCCACCTACGAGCAGTACTTC. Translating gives CASSRGQGATYEQYF.

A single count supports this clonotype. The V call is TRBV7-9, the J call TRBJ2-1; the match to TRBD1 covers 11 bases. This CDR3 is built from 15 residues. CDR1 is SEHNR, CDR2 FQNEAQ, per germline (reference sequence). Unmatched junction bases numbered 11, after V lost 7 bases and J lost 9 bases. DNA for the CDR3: TGTGCCAGCACCCCGCCGGGACAGGGGGTTGGTGAGCAGTTCTTC. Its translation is CASTPPGQGVGEQFF.

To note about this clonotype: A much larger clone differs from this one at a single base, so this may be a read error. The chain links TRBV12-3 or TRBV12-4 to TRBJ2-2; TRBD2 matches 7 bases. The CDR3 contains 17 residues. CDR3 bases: TGTGCCAGCAGTTTAGCGGCTAGCGGAAGAAACACCGGGCAGCTGTTTTTT. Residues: CASSLAASGRNTGQLFF.

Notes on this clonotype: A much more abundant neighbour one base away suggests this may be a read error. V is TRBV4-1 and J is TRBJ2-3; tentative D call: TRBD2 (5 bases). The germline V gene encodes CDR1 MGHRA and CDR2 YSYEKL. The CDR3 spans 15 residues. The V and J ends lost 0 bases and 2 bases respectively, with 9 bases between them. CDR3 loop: CASSQEGLATDTQYF. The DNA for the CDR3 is TGCGCCAGCAGCCAAGAAGGGCTAGCCACAGATACGCAGTATTTT.

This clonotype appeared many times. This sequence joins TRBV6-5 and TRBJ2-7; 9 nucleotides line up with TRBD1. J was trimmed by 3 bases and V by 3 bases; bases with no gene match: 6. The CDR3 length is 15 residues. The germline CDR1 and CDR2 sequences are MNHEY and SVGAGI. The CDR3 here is CASSYYRGPIYEQYF. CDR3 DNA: TGTGCCAGCAGTTATTACAGGGGGCCCATCTACGAGCAGTACTTC.

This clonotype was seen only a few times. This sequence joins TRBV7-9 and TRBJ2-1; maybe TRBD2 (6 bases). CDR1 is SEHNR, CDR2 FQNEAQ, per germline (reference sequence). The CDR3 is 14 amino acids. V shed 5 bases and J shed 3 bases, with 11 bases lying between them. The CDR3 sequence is CASSPAGFYNEQFF. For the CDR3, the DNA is TGTGCCAGCAGCCCAGCGGGTTTCTACAATGAGCAGTTCTTC.

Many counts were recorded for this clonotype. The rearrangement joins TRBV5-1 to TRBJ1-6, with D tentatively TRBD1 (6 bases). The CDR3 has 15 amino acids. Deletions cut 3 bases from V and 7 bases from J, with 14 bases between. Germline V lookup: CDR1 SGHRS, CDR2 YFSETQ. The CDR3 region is CASSSQGTENSPLHF. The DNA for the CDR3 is TGCGCCAGCAGCTCCCAGGGGACGGAAAATTCACCCCTCCACTTT.

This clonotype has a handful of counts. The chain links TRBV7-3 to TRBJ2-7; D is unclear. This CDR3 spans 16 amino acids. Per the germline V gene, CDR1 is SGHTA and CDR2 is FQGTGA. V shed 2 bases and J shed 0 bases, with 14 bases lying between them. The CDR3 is CASSLSSFDNSYEQYF. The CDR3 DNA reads TGTGCCAGCAGCTTATCGTCTTTTGACAACTCCTACGAGCAGTACTTC.

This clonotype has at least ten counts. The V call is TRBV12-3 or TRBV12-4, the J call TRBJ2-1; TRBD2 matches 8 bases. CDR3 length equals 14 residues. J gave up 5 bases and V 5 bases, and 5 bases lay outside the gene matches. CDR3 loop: CASSPSGWNNEQFF. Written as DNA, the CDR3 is TGTGCCAGCAGTCCTAGCGGGTGGAACAATGAGCAGTTCTTC.

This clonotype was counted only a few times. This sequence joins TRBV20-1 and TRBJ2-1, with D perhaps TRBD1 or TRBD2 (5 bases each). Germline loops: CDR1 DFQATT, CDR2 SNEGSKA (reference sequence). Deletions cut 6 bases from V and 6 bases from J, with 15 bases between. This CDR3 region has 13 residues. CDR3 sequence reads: CSAPGTNGNEQFF. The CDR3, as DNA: TGCAGTGCGCCCGGGACCAACGGCAATGAGCAGTTCTTC.

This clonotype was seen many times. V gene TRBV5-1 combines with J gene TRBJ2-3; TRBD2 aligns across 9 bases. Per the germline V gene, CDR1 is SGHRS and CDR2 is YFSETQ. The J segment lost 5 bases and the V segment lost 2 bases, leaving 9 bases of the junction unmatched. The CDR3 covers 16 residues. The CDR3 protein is CASSFSTAGGVDTQYF. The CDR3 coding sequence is TGCGCCAGCAGCTTTAGTACAGCGGGAGGCGTAGATACGCAGTATTTT.

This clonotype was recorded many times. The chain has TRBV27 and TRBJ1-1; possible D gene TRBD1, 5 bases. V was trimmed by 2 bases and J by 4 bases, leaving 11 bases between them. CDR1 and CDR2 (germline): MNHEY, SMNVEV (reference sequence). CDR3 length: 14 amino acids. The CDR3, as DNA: TGTGCCAGCAGTTTAAGAGGGGCAGGCACTGAAGCTTTCTTT. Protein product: CASSLRGAGTEAFF.

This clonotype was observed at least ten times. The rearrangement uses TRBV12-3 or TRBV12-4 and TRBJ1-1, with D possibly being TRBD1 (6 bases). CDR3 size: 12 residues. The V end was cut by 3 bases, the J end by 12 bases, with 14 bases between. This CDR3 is CASSLSEQGSFF. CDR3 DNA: TGTGCCAGCAGTTTGTCGGAACAGGGATCTTTCTTT.

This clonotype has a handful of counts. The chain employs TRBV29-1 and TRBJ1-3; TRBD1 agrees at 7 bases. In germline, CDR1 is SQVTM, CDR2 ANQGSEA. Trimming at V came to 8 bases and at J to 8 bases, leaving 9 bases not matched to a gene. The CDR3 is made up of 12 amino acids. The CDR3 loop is CSSSTGIHTIYF. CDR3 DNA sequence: TGCAGCTCTTCGACAGGGATACACACCATATATTTT.

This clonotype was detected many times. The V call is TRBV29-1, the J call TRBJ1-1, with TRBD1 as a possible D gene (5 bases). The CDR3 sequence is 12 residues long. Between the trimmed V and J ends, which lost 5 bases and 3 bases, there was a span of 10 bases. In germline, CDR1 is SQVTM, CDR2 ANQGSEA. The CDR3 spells CSVFQGDTEAFF. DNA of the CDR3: TGCAGCGTTTTCCAAGGGGACACTGAAGCTTTCTTT. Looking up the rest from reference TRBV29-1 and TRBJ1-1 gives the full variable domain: SAVISQKPSRDICQRGTSLTIQCQVDSQVTMMFWYRQQPGQSLTLIATANQGSEATYESGFVIDKFPISRPNLTFSTLTVSNMSPEDSSIYLCSVFQGDTEAFFGQGTRLTVV.

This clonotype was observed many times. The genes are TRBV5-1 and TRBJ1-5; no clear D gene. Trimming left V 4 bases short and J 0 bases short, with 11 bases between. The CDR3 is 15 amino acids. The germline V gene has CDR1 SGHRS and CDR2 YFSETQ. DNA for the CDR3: TGCGCCAGCAGCCCCGGGTTGATTAGCAATCAGCCCCAGCATTTT. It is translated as CASSPGLISNQPQHF.

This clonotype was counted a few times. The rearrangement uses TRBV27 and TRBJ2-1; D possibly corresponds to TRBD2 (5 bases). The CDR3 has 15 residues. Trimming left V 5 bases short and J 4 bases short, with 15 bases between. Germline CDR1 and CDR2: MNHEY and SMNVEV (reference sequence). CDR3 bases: TGTGCCAGCAGTCCGTCGGGGAGCCGGTACAATGAGCAGTTCTTC. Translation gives CASSPSGSRYNEQFF.

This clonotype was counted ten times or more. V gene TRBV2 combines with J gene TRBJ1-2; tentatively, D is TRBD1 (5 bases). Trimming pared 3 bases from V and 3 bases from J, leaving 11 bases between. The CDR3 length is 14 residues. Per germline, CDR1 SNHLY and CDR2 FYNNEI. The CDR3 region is CASSDGGGDYGYTF. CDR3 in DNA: TGTGCCAGCAGTGATGGGGGGGGGGACTATGGCTACACCTTC.

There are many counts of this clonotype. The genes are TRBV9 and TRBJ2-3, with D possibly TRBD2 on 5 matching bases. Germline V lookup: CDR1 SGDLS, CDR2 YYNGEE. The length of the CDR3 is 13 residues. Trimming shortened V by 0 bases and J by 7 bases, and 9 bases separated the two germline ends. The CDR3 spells CASSVGSSNTQYF. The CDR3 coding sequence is TGTGCCAGCAGCGTAGGCTCTAGCAATACGCAGTATTTT.

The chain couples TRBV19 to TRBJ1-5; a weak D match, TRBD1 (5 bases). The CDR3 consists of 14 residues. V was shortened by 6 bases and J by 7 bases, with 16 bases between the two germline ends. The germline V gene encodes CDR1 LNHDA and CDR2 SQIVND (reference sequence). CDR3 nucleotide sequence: TGTGCCAGTAGAGCCAGAACAGGCTACCAGCCCCAGCATTTT. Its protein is CASRARTGYQPQHF.

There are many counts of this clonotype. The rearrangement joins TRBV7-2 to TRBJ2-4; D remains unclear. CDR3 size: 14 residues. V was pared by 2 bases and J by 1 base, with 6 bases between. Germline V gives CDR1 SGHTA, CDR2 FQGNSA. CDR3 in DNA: TGTGCCAGCAGCTTAATAGGGGCCAAAAACATTCAGTACTTC. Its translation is CASSLIGAKNIQYF.

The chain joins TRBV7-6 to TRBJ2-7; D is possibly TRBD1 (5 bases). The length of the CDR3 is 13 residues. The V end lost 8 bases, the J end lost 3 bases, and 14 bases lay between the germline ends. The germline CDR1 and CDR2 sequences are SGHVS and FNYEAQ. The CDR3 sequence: CASSWAGNYEQYF. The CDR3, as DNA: TGTGCCAGCTCCTGGGCAGGGAACTACGAGCAGTACTTC.